These T cell receptor beta chains were read from a single sample in a study of T-cell reconstitution after alpha-beta-depleted transplantation in children. TCRdb re-called the PCR reads with MiXCR, one entry per CDR3 protein. Of 700,000 to 950,000 distinct CDR3 sequences in the sample, roughly 15% were seen once. The sequences come from PBMCs, mostly from graft donor cells, collected 360 days after TCRalphabeta/CD19-depleted stem cell transplant. The receptor set was obtained from a male patient under 18 who had a stem cell transplant for acute lymphoblastic leukemia, so the T cells may come from the graft donor. Each CDR3 is given with its conserved first and last residue. The order of the fields is clone size, D gene, V gene, J gene, CDR3 DNA, CDR3 protein. The D gene is left open where the match is weak. The listing skips clone size in some rows; elsewhere it reads once, few, many or a size class.

few	.	TRBV11-2	TRBJ2-7	TGTGCCAGCAGCTCCCTTAAGGCGGACTCCTACGAGCAGTACTTC	CASSSLKADSYEQYF
few	TRBD2	TRBV4-2	TRBJ2-5	TGTGCCAGCAGCCAAGACGCTAGCGGGAGGGGGAAGACCCAGTACTTC	CASSQDASGRGKTQYF
few	TRBD2	TRBV9	TRBJ2-7	TGTGCCAGCAGCCGCGGACTAGAAAGGGCCTCCGAGCAGTACTTC	CASSRGLERASEQYF
.	.	TRBV20-1	TRBJ2-7	TGCAGTGCTCCCCTAATCGGGAGCTCCTACGAGCAGTACTTC	CSAPLIGSSYEQYF
few	TRBD2	TRBV20-1	TRBJ2-1	TGCAGTGCTAGAGATATCAGGCTAGCGGGAGGACGGGGTCGCTCCTACAATGAGCAGTTCTTC	CSARDIRLAGGRGRSYNEQFF
few	.	TRBV20-1	TRBJ1-5	TGCAGTGCTAGAGATTGGGGGGCAGGCAGCAATCAGCCCCAGCATTTT	CSARDWGAGSNQPQHF
few	.	TRBV18	TRBJ2-2	TGTGCCAGCTCACCACGGGCAGGGACCACCGGGGAGCTGTTTTTT	CASSPRAGTTGELFF
few	.	TRBV4-2	TRBJ2-3	TGTGCCAGCAGCCAGACGGTTTCAGATACGCAGTATTTT	CASSQTVSDTQYF
.	.	TRBV10-3	TRBJ2-7	TGTGCCATCAGCATCGGGACAAATGGCGAGCAGTACTTC	CAISIGTNGEQYF
many	.	TRBV12-3/TRBV12-4	TRBJ2-3	TGTGCCAGCAGTGGCGGGAACACAGATACGCAGTATTTT	CASSGGNTDTQYF
.	TRBD2	TRBV2	TRBJ2-5	TGTGCCATCGGGATACAGAGCGGGGAAGAGACCCAGTACTTC	CAIGIQSGEETQYF
few	.	TRBV9	TRBJ2-1	TGTGCCAGCAGCGGCGGCGGGCAGTCCTACAATGAGCAGTTCTTC	CASSGGGQSYNEQFF
.	.	TRBV3-1	TRBJ2-5	TGTGCCAGCAGCCAAAGGATGAGGGGAGAGACCCAGTACTTC	CASSQRMRGETQYF
few	.	TRBV3-1	TRBJ1-1	TGTGCCAGCAGCCAAGACAGTGGTCTGGCTGAAGCTTTCTTT	CASSQDSGLAEAFF
many	.	TRBV29-1	TRBJ1-4	TGCAGCGTTCTAGGACAGCTTAATGAAAAACTGTTTTTT	CSVLGQLNEKLFF
.	.	TRBV9	TRBJ2-1	TGTGCCAGCAGTGATATAAGTTACAATGAGCAGTTCTTC	CASSDISYNEQFF
few	TRBD2	TRBV20-1	TRBJ2-3	TGCAGTGCACCCCTAGCGGCCTCGAGCACAGATACGCAGTATTTT	CSAPLAASSTDTQYF
.	TRBD2	TRBV7-6	TRBJ2-7	TGTGCCAGCAGCCAACTGGCTAGCGGGATCTTGGGCCACGAGCAGTACTTC	CASSQLASGILGHEQYF
many	.	TRBV20-1	TRBJ2-7	TGCAGTGCCCGAACCGCAGCCTCTTACGAGCAGTACTTC	CSARTAASYEQYF
few	TRBD2	TRBV9	TRBJ2-5	TGTGCCAGCAGCTGGACTAGCGGGAGGGCGGGTTTGGAGACCCAGTACTTC	CASSWTSGRAGLETQYF
.	.	TRBV12-3/TRBV12-4	TRBJ2-7	TGTGCCAGCAGGACTCATGCCTCCTCCTACGAGCAGTACTTC	CASRTHASSYEQYF
.	TRBD2	TRBV29-1	TRBJ2-7	TGCAGCGCATGCCCAGCGGGAGGTTCCTACGAGCAGTACTTC	CSACPAGGSYEQYF
.	.	TRBV3-1	TRBJ2-3	TGTGCCAGCAGCACACAGGGCTCAGATACGCAGTATTTT	CASSTQGSDTQYF
.	.	TRBV12-5	TRBJ2-7	TGTGCTAGTGGCCCCCCCAGGGGAGACTCCTACGAGCAGTACTTC	CASGPPRGDSYEQYF
few	.	TRBV11-2	TRBJ2-4	TGTGCCAGCAGTAGAGGGTATGGAGAAAACATTCAGTACTTC	CASSRGYGENIQYF
.	.	TRBV6-1	TRBJ2-1	TGTGCCAGCAGACCAAGGGGGCGGGAGAGGCATAATGAGCAGTTCTTC	CASRPRGRERHNEQFF
few	TRBD1	TRBV5-1	TRBJ2-7	TGCGCCAGCAGCCCACAACAGGGGTTGTCCTACGAGCAGTACTTC	CASSPQQGLSYEQYF
many	.	TRBV5-1	TRBJ2-5	TGCGCCAGCAGCTTGCAAAAGGGCGGGGAGACCCAGTACTTC	CASSLQKGGETQYF
many	TRBD1	TRBV4-1	TRBJ2-5	TGCGCCAGCAGCCAAGTATTTGGGACAGGGGGAAGGAAAGAGACCCAGTACTTC	CASSQVFGTGGRKETQYF
few	.	TRBV5-1	TRBJ2-1	TGCGCCAGCCGGGGGAGTTCAAGTAACTACAATGAGCAGTTCTTC	CASRGSSSNYNEQFF
many	.	TRBV25-1	TRBJ2-7	TGTGCCAGCAGTGAATGGTTCCACGAGCAGTACTTC	CASSEWFHEQYF
many	TRBD1	TRBV5-1	TRBJ2-1	TGCGCCAGCAGCTTGCCTGGCACAGGGGGCCATGAGCAGTTCTTC	CASSLPGTGGHEQFF
few	TRBD2	TRBV20-1	TRBJ2-7	TGCAGTGCTAGATTGGTTGGGAGGGAGATGCGCTACGAGCAGTACTTC	CSARLVGREMRYEQYF
few	TRBD2	TRBV11-2	TRBJ2-1	TGTGCCAGCAGCTTAGGGGGCTGGGGCGGGAGGTCCTACAATGAGCAGTTCTTC	CASSLGGWGGRSYNEQFF
.	.	TRBV14	TRBJ2-7	TGTGCCAGCAGCCGGGAAATACAGAGACCGTACGAGCAGTACTTC	CASSREIQRPYEQYF
.	TRBD2	TRBV20-1	TRBJ2-7	TGCAGTGCTTCTAGCGGGAGGGCCAGGTACGAGCAGTACTTC	CSASSGRARYEQYF
few	.	TRBV20-1	TRBJ1-2	TGCAGTGCTAGAGACCTTGTCCTACCACCCTATGGCTACACCTTC	CSARDLVLPPYGYTF
many	.	TRBV27	TRBJ2-4	TGTGCCAGCATGTCCGGGGGCCAAAACATTCAGTACTTC	CASMSGGQNIQYF
many	.	TRBV10-3	TRBJ2-1	TGTGCCATCAGTGAGTCCACTAGTGGGCCTAATGAGCAGTTCTTC	CAISESTSGPNEQFF
.	TRBD2	TRBV12-3/TRBV12-4	TRBJ2-1	TGTGCCAGCAGTTTAAATCCTCTCGCGGGAGACTACAATGAGCAGTTCTTC	CASSLNPLAGDYNEQFF